The rows below give T cell receptor beta chains drawn from one sample of a study of blood T cell repertoires in COVID-19. Produced via immunoSEQ multiplex PCR; TCRdb's table is partial and in-frame only. The sample lists about 130,000 clones, around 85% seen once, with roughly 3.2% in the top ten. Sequenced sample: peripheral blood. Source of these receptors: a woman aged 80 or over with COVID-19, enrolled during active disease. Both conserved end residues are part of each CDR3. Fields, in order: CDR3 protein, CDR3 DNA, V gene, J gene, D gene. A D gene is named only where the DNA matches it firmly.

CDR3aa: CASSPIRSGRSTDTQYF
CDR3nt: TGTGCCAGCAGTCCGATACGGAGCGGCCGGAGCACAGATACGCAGTATTTT
v_gene: TRBV7-2
j_gene: TRBJ2-3
d_gene: -

CDR3aa: CASSSHIFSTDTQYF
CDR3nt: TGTGCCAGCTCTTCCCACATATTTAGCACAGATACGCAGTATTTT
v_gene: TRBV28
j_gene: TRBJ2-3
d_gene: -

CDR3aa: CASSADRPEEGYTF
CDR3nt: TGTGCCAGCAGTGCCGACAGGCCGGAGGAGGGCTACACCTTC
v_gene: TRBV2
j_gene: TRBJ1-2
d_gene: -

CDR3aa: CASRMASGTDTQYF
CDR3nt: TGCGCCAGCAGGATGGCTAGCGGAACAGATACGCAGTATTTT
v_gene: TRBV5-1
j_gene: TRBJ2-3
d_gene: TRBD2

CDR3aa: CASRDGGSSGNTIYF
CDR3nt: TGTGCCAGCCGAGACGGGGGGAGCTCTGGAAACACCATATATTTT
v_gene: TRBV28
j_gene: TRBJ1-3
d_gene: -

CDR3aa: CASSLGTGGADTEAFF
CDR3nt: TGTGCCAGCAGCTTAGGCACAGGGGGCGCGGATACTGAAGCTTTCTTT
v_gene: TRBV7-6
j_gene: TRBJ1-1
d_gene: TRBD1

CDR3aa: CASSAGQGSQPQHF
CDR3nt: TGTGCCAGCAGCGCGGGACAGGGGAGCCAGCCCCAGCATTTT
v_gene: TRBV9
j_gene: TRBJ1-5
d_gene: TRBD1

CDR3aa: CASSLGLYNEQFF
CDR3nt: TGTGCCAGCAGCTTAGGACTCTACAATGAGCAGTTCTTC
v_gene: TRBV7-3
j_gene: TRBJ2-1
d_gene: -

CDR3aa: CATSRVSTEETQYF
CDR3nt: TGTGCCACCAGCAGAGTCTCAACAGAAGAGACCCAGTACTTC
v_gene: TRBV15
j_gene: TRBJ2-5
d_gene: -

CDR3aa: CASRVLAGTYEQYF
CDR3nt: TGTGCCAGCAGAGTACTAGCGGGTACCTACGAGCAGTACTTC
v_gene: TRBV28
j_gene: TRBJ2-7
d_gene: TRBD2

CDR3aa: CASSYGFGTSGYNEQFF
CDR3nt: TGTGCCAGCAGTTACGGGTTTGGGACTAGCGGTTACAATGAGCAGTTCTTC
v_gene: TRBV6-2/TRBV6-3
j_gene: TRBJ2-1
d_gene: TRBD2

CDR3aa: CASSLPRSQAPFYEQYF
CDR3nt: TGCGCCAGCAGTCTACCCAGGTCACAGGCCCCGTTCTACGAGCAGTACTTC
v_gene: TRBV23-1
j_gene: TRBJ2-7
d_gene: -

CDR3aa: CASTRGGAPNYGYTF
CDR3nt: TGTGCCAGCACCCGAGGGGGGGCCCCTAACTATGGCTACACCTTC
v_gene: TRBV9
j_gene: TRBJ1-2
d_gene: -

CDR3aa: CVSSAGQLYNEQFF
CDR3nt: TGCGTCAGCAGCGCGGGACAGCTATACAATGAGCAGTTCTTC
v_gene: TRBV5-1
j_gene: TRBJ2-1
d_gene: -

CDR3aa: CASSLQGANTIYF
CDR3nt: TGTGCCAGCAGCTTACAGGGGGCAAACACCATATATTTT
v_gene: TRBV7-9
j_gene: TRBJ1-3
d_gene: TRBD1

CDR3aa: CASSSGGTMAEQFF
CDR3nt: TGTGCCAGTAGTAGCGGGGGGACAATGGCTGAGCAGTTCTTC
v_gene: TRBV19
j_gene: TRBJ2-1
d_gene: TRBD2

CDR3aa: CASTRIGRPGQVYNEQFF
CDR3nt: TGTGCCAGCACTCGTATAGGGCGACCGGGACAGGTCTACAATGAGCAGTTCTTC
v_gene: TRBV28
j_gene: TRBJ2-1
d_gene: TRBD1

CDR3aa: CASSRTSGGYNEQFF
CDR3nt: TGTGCCAGCAGCCGAACTAGCGGGGGGTACAATGAGCAGTTCTTC
v_gene: TRBV3-1/TRBV3-2
j_gene: TRBJ2-1
d_gene: TRBD2

CDR3aa: CASSSGGGYEQYF
CDR3nt: TGTGCCAGCAGTTCAGGGGGTGGGTACGAGCAGTACTTC
v_gene: TRBV28
j_gene: TRBJ2-7
d_gene: TRBD1

CDR3aa: CASSRGNTEAFF
CDR3nt: TGTGCCAGCAGTCGCGGAAACACTGAAGCTTTCTTT
v_gene: TRBV27
j_gene: TRBJ1-1
d_gene: -

CDR3aa: CASRSSGGPDTQYF
CDR3nt: TGTGCCAGCAGGTCATCAGGGGGGCCAGATACGCAGTATTTT
v_gene: TRBV6-5
j_gene: TRBJ2-3
d_gene: -

CDR3aa: CASRGGGDVEAFF
CDR3nt: TGTGCCAGCAGGGGGGGAGGAGATGTTGAAGCTTTCTTT
v_gene: TRBV6-5
j_gene: TRBJ1-1
d_gene: -

CDR3aa: CASSQEGRIYNEQFF
CDR3nt: TGCGCCAGCAGCCAAGAGGGGCGGATCTACAATGAGCAGTTCTTC
v_gene: TRBV4-1
j_gene: TRBJ2-1
d_gene: -

CDR3aa: CASSSGLSSGNTIYF
CDR3nt: TGTGCCAGTAGTTCGGGACTGTCATCTGGAAACACCATATATTTT
v_gene: TRBV19
j_gene: TRBJ1-3
d_gene: -